This T cell receptor (beta chain) is drawn from a study of blood T cell repertoires in COVID-19. TCRdb's copy holds only in-frame clones and misses some; the assay was immunoSEQ multiplex PCR. The sample includes just under 350,000 clones, around nine tenths of them seen just once. While infection was still active, Seattle patients were enrolled and then followed longitudinally. CDR3 length: 14 residues. Germline V gene sequence: CDR1 MRHNA, CDR2 SNTAGT. V lost 5 bases to trimming and J lost 7 bases; unmatched junction nucleotides: 7. This chain connects TRBV6-4 to TRBJ2-5; 10 positions agree with TRBD1. This receptor was obtained from a woman aged 70-85 years with COVID-19, enrolled during active disease. Sequenced input: peripheral blood. In nucleotides, the CDR3 is TGTGCCAGCAGTCCCGGGACAGGGGTAGGGACCCAGTACTTC. Protein sequence: CASSPGTGVGTQYF.